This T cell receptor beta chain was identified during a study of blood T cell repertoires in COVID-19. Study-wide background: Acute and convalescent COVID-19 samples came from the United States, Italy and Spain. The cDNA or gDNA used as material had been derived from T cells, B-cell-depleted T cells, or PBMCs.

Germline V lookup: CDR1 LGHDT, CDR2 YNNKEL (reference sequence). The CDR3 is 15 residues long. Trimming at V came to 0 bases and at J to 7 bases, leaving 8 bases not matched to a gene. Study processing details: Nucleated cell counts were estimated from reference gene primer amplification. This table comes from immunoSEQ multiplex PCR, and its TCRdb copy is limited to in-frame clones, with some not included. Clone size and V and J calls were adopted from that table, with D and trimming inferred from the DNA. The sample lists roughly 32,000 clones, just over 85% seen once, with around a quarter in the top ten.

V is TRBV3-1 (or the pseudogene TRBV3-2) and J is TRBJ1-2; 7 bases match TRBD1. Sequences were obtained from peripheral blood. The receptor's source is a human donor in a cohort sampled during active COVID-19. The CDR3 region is CASSQEGDSVGGYTF. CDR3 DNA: TGTGCCAGCAGCCAAGAAGGGGACAGTGTAGGTGGCTACACCTTC.